This TCR beta chain was captured in a study of regulatory T cells in long-lasting Graves disease (dated by TCRdb to the early 2020s). With respect to the entire study: Newly diagnosed Graves' disease patients had taken antithyroid drugs for less than 3 months. Persistent Graves' disease patients were compared with newly diagnosed Graves' disease patients by peripheral blood TCR sequencing and RNA sequencing. The study was conducted in China and was registered as a clinical trial. A total of some 33 samples were covered by TCR sequencing, comprising some 13 persistent and 20 or so newly diagnosed Graves' disease patients. Overall results and qualifications from the work: Only peripheral blood was studied, because thyroid tissue, the primary lesion, was inaccessible. Preferential use of TRBV28, TRBJ1-2 and TRBJ2-5 was observed in persistent disease, whereas TRBV20-1 and TRBJ2-1 were favored in newly diagnosed disease. More public clonotypes were shared among persistent patients (fewer than 3,000) than among newly diagnosed patients (roughly 1,000). Compared with newly diagnosed patients, patients with persistent Graves' disease had lower TCR Shannon entropy and fewer highly expanded clones, which suggests clonal expansion. Sequencing and analysis were restricted to the TCR beta chain. As a limitation, the authors acknowledged that the small sample size may reduce accuracy.

The method was multiplex PCR. The run used an Illumina HiSeq 4000. TCR beta libraries were built with iRepertoire HTBI primers and Arm-PCR amplification of CDR3 regions. Before sequencing, the PCR products underwent gel purification. The source study handled its data this way. Gene usage analysis of CDR3 amino acid clonotypes used the 50 to 70 TRBV and 14 TRBJ segments found across samples. COPE and FqMerger were used to merge filtered high-quality paired reads into contigs. Contigs were aligned with BLAST to IMGT TRBV, TRBD and TRBJ reference genes, and CDR3 was defined per IMGT. Any clonotype with a frequency above 0.1% was counted as a highly expanded clone. Repertoire diversity was measured by Shannon entropy, and V-J evenness by the Gini coefficient. Clonotypes shared by more than one individual were considered public. TCRdb reprocessing: public reads trimmed at Q25 with fastp, clones called with MiXCR, in-frame beta chains kept. CDR3 protein sequences are deduplicated, and each keeps its most common genes and DNA. TCRdb, not the authors, supplied the V and J calls. The sample table shows roughly 610,000 distinct CDR3 sequences, and more than 15% are seen once. 12% of the sample is taken by the ten largest.

The CDR3 measures 16 amino acids from cysteine to phenylalanine. The sequence is cut down to CDR3 DNA, 48 bases in frame from base 1. CDR1 and CDR2 are read off the germline V gene as SNHLY and FYNNEI. V and J lose 1 base and 4 bases, and a span of 13 bases separates them. According to the study, the label for this sample's time point signals: newly diagnosed GD, antithyroid drugs for less than 3 months. For both TCR sequencing and RNA sequencing, RNA was extracted from PBMCs using TRIzol. The diagnosis of Graves' disease was made according to American Thyroid Association guidelines. Patients were recruited from an endocrinology department in Xi'an, China. Each patient gave 7 to 9.5 milliliters of peripheral blood, collected in an EDTA anticoagulant tube. Ficoll Paque Plus density gradient separation was used to isolate PBMCs, and no further T cell sorting was done. An Agilent 2100 Bioanalyzer and agarose gel were used to assess RNA quality, and a NanoDrop 2000 was used to measure RNA concentration.

About this clonotype itself: The antigen it binds to is not known. No much larger clone exists at a distance of one base, and base qualities are not known.

These sequences were also reported in another study, on T cells in Graves' hyperthyroidism and ophthalmopathy. As the second publication notes: Stable Graves' hyperthyroidism was defined as the absence of progression to ophthalmopathy over 18 months of follow-up. Hyperthyroidism patients were newly diagnosed, with disease duration under 2 months, and aged 18 to 65 years. Any patient with an uncontrolled infection, another autoimmune disease, pregnancy or lactation was excluded. Clinical symptoms, serum thyroxine and TRAb, thyroid ultrasound, and orbital computed tomography formed the basis for the diagnoses. A first-round RT-PCR of the TCR CDR3 used the HTBI primer set with the Qiagen OneStep RT-PCR kit. Most expanded thyroid clonotypes (frequency above 0.001) were also detected in blood, a finding suggesting that blood repertoires may reflect thyroid immune responses. Ophthalmopathy was separated from stable hyperthyroidism by a 13 V-J signature model, with about 86% sensitivity and roughly 81% specificity obtained in cross-validation and 80%/75% obtained in testing. In validation, the model predicted progression to ophthalmopathy with approximately 70% sensitivity and roughly 72% specificity, a median of about 6 months before onset. A discovery cohort of about 95 patients, roughly 40 with Graves' ophthalmopathy and 55 to 65 with stable Graves' hyperthyroidism, was used to find distinguishing TCR V-J signatures. Prospective prediction of ophthalmopathy was tested in an independent validation cohort consisting of fewer than 20 hyperthyroidism patients and some 16 patients who later progressed to ophthalmopathy. The 100 discovery patients were randomly divided into training and test sets at a 7:3 ratio. Thyroid tissue and blood T-cell repertoires from six or seven Graves' hyperthyroidism patients were also compared in the study. Following sampling, methimazole starting at 30 mg daily was given to hyperthyroidism patients, and high-dose intravenous methylprednisolone was given to ophthalmopathy patients. A second multiplex PCR round built the libraries, followed by size selection and purification. Paired-end sequencing of the libraries was performed with 100 bp reads on an Illumina HiSeq2000. SOAPnuke was used to process the raw data, with reads discarded if the reads contained adapters or uncalled bases, had a mean Phred below 15, or lacked an exact constant-primer or identifier match. COPE v1.2.5 was used to merge the high-quality paired reads, and each unique nucleotide sequence was defined as a clonotype. MiTCR v1.1 was used to align the clonotypes against IMGT TRBV, TRBD and TRBJ reference segments. The analysis was restricted to V-J combinations with a frequency above 0.0001, which together covered just over 98% of the repertoires. A TCS score was defined as the ratio of F50 (clonal expansion) to E x V (chaos), with BLOSUM62-based TCRdist applied between CDR3 peptides within each V-J. Welch's t-statistics and random forest reduced roughly 500 V-J features to 13, which were used in a naive Bayes classifier (R e1071). Sample size was not statistically predetermined, and blinding of investigators to group allocation was not performed. According to the paper, TCR Vbeta CDR3 sequencing was carried out on about 140 peripheral blood samples, which came from approximately 41 ophthalmopathy, roughly 75 hyperthyroidism and about 17 progressor patients.

This sequence originates from a man aged 18 to 30 with Graves disease. Donor details come from another sample of the same person, matched by shared clones. In this chain, TRBV2 is recombined with TRBJ1-4; TRBD1 is perhaps the D gene, given 5 matching bases. The material was peripheral blood mononuclear cells (PBMCs), obtained at new diagnosis, from a patient treated with antithyroid drugs. CDR3 protein: CASSEGGGRINEKLFF. The nucleotides are TGTGCCAGCAGTGAAGGCGGGGGACGCATTAATGAAAAACTGTTTTTT.